This T cell receptor (beta chain) was sequenced in a study of cytomegalovirus exposure and HLA in healthy donors. PCR was performed using 60 Vbeta and 13 Jbeta primers. Here immunoSEQ multiplex PCR was the method, and the copy in TCRdb shows in-frame clones only, minus some. The sample contains over 150,000 clones, around three quarters of which appear only once. About this clone: Antigen unknown.

Study findings and constraints: In a later analysis, an Asian-associated ancestry cluster reportedly showed fewer N-insertions than the roughly 730-donor mean. The study assumed roughly uniform donor sequencing depth for presence/absence analyses.

The CDR3 is made up of 14 amino acids. Germline loops: CDR1 SGHTA, CDR2 FQGTGA. Trimming removed 2 bases at V and 2 bases at J, with 6 bases between. V usage is TRBV7-3 and J usage is TRBJ2-2; no definite D call. Sample: PBMCs. This sequence was found in a man younger than 40 in good health and CMV-seropositive. CDR3 in amino acids: CASSLLINTGELFF. The DNA of the CDR3 is TGTGCCAGCAGCTTACTTATCAACACCGGGGAGCTGTTTTTT.